Sequencing of this T cell receptor (beta chain) was carried out in a study of pediatric ulcerative colitis. For this clone: Its target is unknown. This sample also contains other DNA sequences that code for the same CDR3.

The assay was run at survey level. Samples were sequenced at Survey level, maximum 500,000 reads. Produced via immunoSEQ multiplex PCR; TCRdb's table is partial and in-frame only. The table lists approximately 60,000 clones, less than 90% of them singletons. The study's findings and limits: Repertoires came from total lymphocyte DNA, not specific subsets. Two rectal CDR3 clonotypes occurred in all ulcerative colitis patients.

The sample was blood. This receptor was taken from a boy between 10 and 17 years old with severe ulcerative colitis.

The CDR3: CASSPRPSGKAGELFF. For the CDR3, the DNA is TGTGCCAGCTCACCAAGGCCTAGCGGAAAAGCCGGGGAGCTGTTTTTT. The chain uses TRBV18 and TRBJ2-2, with TRBD2 matching over 7 bases. CDR1 is KGHSH, CDR2 LQKENI, per germline. Trimming at V came to 2 bases and at J to 6 bases, leaving 9 bases not matched to a gene. CDR3 length: 16 amino acids.